The rows below give T cell receptor beta chains drawn from one sample of a study of graft-versus-host responses after intestinal transplantation. The table came from immunoSEQ multiplex PCR; TCRdb's copy has only in-frame clones and leaves some out. The sample carries about 37,000 clones, roughly 87% recorded once. Sequences were derived from ileum tissue, sampled more than 200 days after intestinal transplant. The receptors here all came from a human patient who received an intestinal transplant, so some T cells may come from the graft donor. Both conserved end residues are part of each CDR3. Fields, in order: V gene, D gene, clone size, J gene, CDR3 protein, CDR3 DNA. A D gene is named only where the DNA matches it firmly. Not all rows give a size; the values are once, few, many and, for expanded clones, a class.

TRBV28,.,.,TRBJ1-2,CASSGRRSYGYTF,TGTGCCAGCAGTGGACGGCGATCGTATGGCTACACCTTC
TRBV10-3,.,.,TRBJ2-7,CAISSVVGEQYF,TGTGCCATCAGTTCGGTAGTTGGCGAGCAGTACTTC
TRBV6-6,.,few,TRBJ1-2,CASSVGGDAGYTF,TGTGCCAGCAGTGTGGGCGGGGACGCTGGCTACACCTTC
TRBV4-2,.,.,TRBJ2-1,CASSQDRMSSYNEQFF,TGTGCCAGCAGCCAAGACAGGATGAGCTCCTACAATGAGCAGTTCTTC
TRBV19,.,.,TRBJ2-5,CASSRRERETQYF,TGTGCCAGTAGTAGAAGGGAGAGAGAGACCCAGTACTTC
TRBV5-1,TRBD2,.,TRBJ2-5,CASSEILAGETQYF,TGCGCCAGCAGCGAGATACTAGCGGGGGAGACCCAGTACTTC
TRBV5-4,.,.,TRBJ2-7,CASSSGLVSYEQYF,TGTGCCAGCAGCAGCGGACTGGTCTCCTACGAGCAGTACTTC
TRBV7-9,.,.,TRBJ2-7,CASSATWAYEQYF,TGTGCCAGCAGCGCAACGTGGGCCTACGAGCAGTACTTC
TRBV5-6,.,.,TRBJ1-5,CASSQGPSNQPQHF,TGCGCCAGCAGCCAGGGCCCGAGCAATCAGCCCCAGCATTTT
TRBV23-1,.,.,TRBJ2-7,CASRTHEYEQYF,TGCGCCAGCAGGACTCATGAATACGAGCAGTACTTC
TRBV5-4,.,.,TRBJ2-7,CASSPTPAYEQYF,TGTGCCAGCAGCCCGACACCCGCCTACGAGCAGTACTTC
TRBV2,.,.,TRBJ1-5,CASRGQTVNQPQHF,TGTGCCAGCAGAGGACAGACGGTAAATCAGCCCCAGCATTTT
TRBV19,.,.,TRBJ2-7,CASSIGTGPTYEQYF,TGTGCCAGTAGTATAGGCACAGGGCCCACCTACGAGCAGTACTTC
TRBV7-8,.,.,TRBJ1-3,CASSLRDTISGNTIYF,TGTGCCAGCAGCTTACGGGACACCATCTCTGGAAACACCATATATTTT
TRBV27,TRBD1,.,TRBJ2-2,CASSLGRTGANTGELFF,TGTGCCAGCAGTTTAGGGCGGACAGGCGCGAACACCGGGGAGCTGTTTTTT
TRBV5-4,.,.,TRBJ2-2,CASSPKGANTGELFF,TGTGCCAGCAGCCCGAAGGGTGCGAACACCGGGGAGCTGTTTTTT
TRBV4-1,TRBD2,.,TRBJ2-4,CASSQGVRGGASKNIQYF,TGCGCCAGCAGCCAAGGAGTCCGCGGGGGGGCGTCCAAAAACATTCAGTACTTC
TRBV7-8,TRBD2,.,TRBJ2-1,CASSLAGLAGYNEQFF,TGTGCCAGCAGCTTAGCGGGACTAGCTGGCTACAATGAGCAGTTCTTC
TRBV18,.,.,TRBJ2-3,CASSPFAGEDTQYF,TGTGCCAGCTCACCCTTCGCAGGAGAAGATACGCAGTATTTT
TRBV27,.,.,TRBJ2-7,CAGRLYRRSSYEQYF,TGTGCCGGACGACTTTACAGGAGAAGCTCCTACGAGCAGTACTTC
TRBV5-6,.,few,TRBJ1-4,CASSLSPGTDEKLFF,TGTGCCAGCAGCTTGTCCCCAGGGACTGATGAAAAACTGTTTTTT
TRBV19,.,.,TRBJ1-3,CASSPGASGNTIYF,TGTGCCAGTAGTCCAGGGGCATCCGGAAACACCATATATTTT
TRBV7-2,.,.,TRBJ2-7,CASSSDRYEQYF,TGTGCCAGCAGCTCCGACAGGTACGAGCAGTACTTC
TRBV20-1,.,.,TRBJ2-5,CSATHQETQYF,TGCAGTGCTACCCACCAAGAGACCCAGTACTTC
TRBV7-8,.,.,TRBJ1-4,CASSLASGHEKLFF,TGTGCCAGCAGCTTAGCGTCAGGGCATGAAAAACTGTTTTTT
TRBV4-1,.,.,TRBJ1-2,CASSQENSWTYGYTF,TGCGCCAGCAGCCAAGAAAACTCCTGGACTTATGGCTACACCTTC
TRBV14,.,.,TRBJ1-5,CASSQDGQYSNQPQHF,TGTGCCAGCAGCCAAGATGGGCAGTATAGCAATCAGCCCCAGCATTTT
TRBV9,TRBD2,.,TRBJ2-5,CASSVDPSGNQETQYF,TGTGCCAGCAGCGTAGACCCTAGCGGGAACCAAGAGACCCAGTACTTC
TRBV6-6,.,.,TRBJ1-1,CASSPEGSEAFF,TGTGCCAGCAGCCCGGAGGGATCTGAAGCTTTCTTT
TRBV27,.,.,TRBJ2-7,CASGYEQYF,TGTGCCAGCGGATACGAGCAGTACTTC
TRBV15,TRBD2,.,TRBJ2-3,CATSRSLAAQDTQYF,TGTGCCACCAGCAGGTCTCTAGCGGCTCAAGATACGCAGTATTTT
TRBV19,TRBD2,.,TRBJ2-1,CASSIGTSGSNEQFF,TGTGCCAGTAGTATAGGGACTAGCGGGAGCAATGAGCAGTTCTTC
TRBV2,TRBD2,.,TRBJ2-1,CASRLAGEVREQFF,TGTGCCAGCAGGCTAGCGGGAGAAGTTCGAGAGCAGTTCTTC
TRBV4-1,TRBD1,.,TRBJ2-7,CASSQVRDRLYEQYF,TGCGCCAGCAGCCAAGTCCGGGACAGGCTCTACGAGCAGTACTTC
TRBV5-1,.,.,TRBJ2-6,CASSQRSGVTGANVLTF,TGCGCCAGCAGCCAAAGATCAGGGGTGACTGGGGCCAACGTCCTGACTTTC
TRBV7-8,TRBD2,few,TRBJ2-5,CASSSLAGEGETQYF,TGTGCCAGCAGCTCCCTAGCGGGAGAGGGCGAGACCCAGTACTTC
TRBV5-1,TRBD1,.,TRBJ2-7,CASSLAGDSKTYEQYF,TGCGCCAGCAGCTTGGCCGGGGACAGTAAGACCTACGAGCAGTACTTC
TRBV7-6,TRBD1,.,TRBJ1-5,CASSLEGTGGNQPQHF,TGTGCCAGCAGCTTAGAGGGGACAGGGGGAAATCAGCCCCAGCATTTT
TRBV4-1,TRBD1,.,TRBJ2-7,CASSQGDRVYEQYF,TGCGCCAGCAGCCAAGGGGACAGGGTCTACGAGCAGTACTTC
TRBV10-3,.,.,TRBJ2-3,CAIWQGTDTQYF,TGTGCCATCTGGCAGGGCACAGATACGCAGTATTTT